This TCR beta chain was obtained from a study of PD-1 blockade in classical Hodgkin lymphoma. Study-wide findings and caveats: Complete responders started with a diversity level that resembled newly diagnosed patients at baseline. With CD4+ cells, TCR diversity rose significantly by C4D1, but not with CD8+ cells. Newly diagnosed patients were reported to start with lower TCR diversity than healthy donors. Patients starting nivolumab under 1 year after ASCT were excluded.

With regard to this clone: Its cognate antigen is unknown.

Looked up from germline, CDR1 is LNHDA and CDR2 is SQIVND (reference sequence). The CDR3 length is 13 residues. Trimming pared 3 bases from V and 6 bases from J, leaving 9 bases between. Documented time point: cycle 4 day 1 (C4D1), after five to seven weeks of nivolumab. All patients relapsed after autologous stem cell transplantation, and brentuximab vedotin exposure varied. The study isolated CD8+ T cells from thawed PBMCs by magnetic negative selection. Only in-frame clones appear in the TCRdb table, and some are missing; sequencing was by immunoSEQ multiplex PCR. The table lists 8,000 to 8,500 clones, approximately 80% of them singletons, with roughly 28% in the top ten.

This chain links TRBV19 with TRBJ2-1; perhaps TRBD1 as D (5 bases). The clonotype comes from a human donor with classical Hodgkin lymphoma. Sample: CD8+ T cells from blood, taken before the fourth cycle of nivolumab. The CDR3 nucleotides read TGTGCCAGTAGTATCGGCACAGGCAATGAGCAGTTCTTC. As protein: CASSIGTGNEQFF.